One sample yielded the 5 T cell receptor beta chains listed below, sequenced in a study of cytomegalovirus exposure and HLA in healthy donors. It was with 60 Vbeta and 13 Jbeta primers that the PCR ran. TCRdb keeps only in-frame clones here, not all; method: immunoSEQ multiplex PCR. The sample includes some 130,000 clones, roughly 85% of them seen just once. Sample: PBMCs. These receptors were obtained from a boy aged 10-17 years in good health and CMV-seronegative.

This chain links TRBV27 with TRBJ1-2; TRBD1 agrees at 8 bases. V was clipped by 10 bases and J by 4 bases; unmatched bases: 2. This CDR3 is built from 11 residues. Germline CDR1 is MNHEY and CDR2 is SMNVEV (reference sequence). The CDR3 DNA sequence: TGTGCCACCACAGGGGGCTATGGCTACACCTTC. It encodes CATTGGYGYTF.

The chain recombines TRBV5-1 with TRBJ2-2, with 8 bases identical to TRBD1. Germline V gene lookup returns CDR1 SGHRS and CDR2 YFSETQ. The CDR3 is 14 residues long. Trimming took 5 bases from V and 6 from J; bases not matched to a gene: 6. This chain's CDR3 is CASRWGQEAGELFF. For the CDR3, the DNA is TGCGCCAGCAGGTGGGGACAGGAGGCCGGGGAGCTGTTTTTT.

This chain connects TRBV29-1 to TRBJ2-5; TRBD1 agrees at 10 bases. TRBJ2-7 matches the DNA end more closely, so the J call is doubtful. This CDR3 contains 13 residues. From germline, CDR1 is SQVTM and CDR2 ANQGSEA. CDR3 in amino acids: CSVELGQGYEQYF. The CDR3 DNA reads as TGCAGCGTTGAACTGGGACAGGGGTACGAGCAGTACTTC.

The genes are TRBV6-5 and TRBJ2-1, with D tentatively TRBD2 (6 bases). This CDR3 is 14 amino acids long. Deletions cut 5 bases from V and 7 bases from J, with 15 bases between. Germline CDR1 reads MNHEY; CDR2 reads SVGAGI. The CDR3 DNA reads TGTGCCAGCAGTCCCAGCGGGTTAAAGAATGAGCAGTTCTTC. Amino acid sequence: CASSPSGLKNEQFF.

The chain is built from TRBV7-9 and TRBJ2-1; weak D call: TRBD2 (6 bases). Trimming shortened V by 4 bases and J by 0 bases, and 13 bases separated the two germline ends. CDR1 and CDR2 (germline): SEHNR, FQNEAQ (reference sequence). This CDR3 has 16 amino acids. CDR3 sequence: CASSSGERPSYNEQFF. For the CDR3, the DNA is TGTGCCAGCAGCTCGGGAGAACGTCCCTCCTACAATGAGCAGTTCTTC.